The sequence of this T cell receptor (beta chain) was determined in a study of blood T cells in healthy people across ages. Whole-study results and caveats: Nothing was known about donor CMV status, and this possibly confounded expanded clonotype changes.

This clonotype was counted between two and nine times. The antigen remains undetermined. Then a second PCR, running about 7 to 11 cycles, was carried out with a sample-barcoded 5' primer and a J-beta primer mix. Through a template-switch adaptor with 12 random nucleotides, each cDNA molecule received a tag. One entry per CDR3 protein results from TCRdb running MiXCR on the 5' RACE reads. The sample consists of around 2 million distinct CDR3 sequences, roughly two fifths of them appearing once. CDR3 length: 14 amino acids. Germline V gene data show CDR1 as DFQATT and CDR2 as SNEGSKA (reference sequence).

The sequenced sample consisted of blood. The sequence came from a human donor in good health. The rearrangement links TRBV20-1 to TRBJ2-5; no firm D call. The J call is uncertain, as TRBJ2-7 better fits the DNA end. The CDR3 DNA reads TGCAGTGCTAATCTAATCGAAGCACGATACGAGCAGTACTTC. It translates to CSANLIEARYEQYF.